These 7 T cell receptor beta chains share one sample of origin, sequenced in a study of blood T cell repertoires in COVID-19. TCRdb keeps only in-frame clones here, not all; method: immunoSEQ multiplex PCR. This table has a few hundred thousand clones, around 85% appearing once. The sequenced sample consisted of peripheral blood. The receptors originated from a man in his fifties or sixties with active or convalescent COVID-19.

The rearrangement links TRBV12-3 or TRBV12-4 to TRBJ1-2, with D hard to call. V lost 2 bases to trimming and J lost 3 bases, with 7 bases between them. This CDR3 contains 13 residues. In nucleotides, the CDR3 is TGTGCCAGCAGTTTACCAGGCTACTATGGCTACACCTTC. This gives the protein CASSLPGYYGYTF.

V is TRBV7-9 and J is TRBJ2-2; perhaps TRBD2 as D (6 bases). Germline assignment: CDR1 SEHNR and CDR2 FQNEAQ (reference sequence). This CDR3 has 11 amino acids. Trimming took off 0 bases at V and 16 bases at J, with 9 bases between the two ends. CDR3 amino acids: CASSLAGGPFF. The CDR3 coding sequence is TGTGCCAGCAGCTTAGCGGGGGGACCGTTTTTT. The variable domain in full, with the rest retrieved from reference TRBV7-9 and TRBJ2-2, is DTGVSQNPRHKITKRGQNVTFRCDPISEHNRLYWYRQTLGQGPEFLTYFQNEAQLEKSRLLSDRFSAERPKGSFSTLEIQRTEQGDSAMYLCASSLAGGPFFGEGSRLTVL.

The chain combines TRBV11-3 with TRBJ2-1, with 7 bases fitting TRBD2. The CDR3 covers 17 residues. With V trimmed by 3 bases and J by 7 bases, 15 bases remained unmatched. Germline-derived CDR1 and CDR2 are SGHNT and YENEEA. The CDR3 coding sequence is TGTGCCAGCAGCTTGGGAAACGGGAGGAAGGAGGGTAATGAGCAGTTCTTC. The encoded protein is CASSLGNGRKEGNEQFF.

The chain couples TRBV24-1 to TRBJ2-3, with D maybe TRBD1 (5 bases). There are 14 residues in the CDR3. Germline CDR1 is KGHDR and CDR2 is SFDVKD. Trimming left V 4 bases short and J 3 bases short, with 10 bases between. For the CDR3, the DNA is TGTGCCACCAGTGACCGACAGATTACAGATACGCAGTATTTT. This translates into CATSDRQITDTQYF.

The chain recombines TRBV28 with TRBJ2-3; the match to TRBD1 covers 8 bases. This CDR3 contains 16 residues. The V gene's germline CDR1 is MDHEN and CDR2 SYDVKM. V was pared by 5 bases and J by 5 bases, with 12 bases of the junction left unmatched. CDR3 sequence (DNA): TGTGCCAGCAGTCTCCAGGGGGCGCGTTCCCTAGATACGCAGTATTTT. It translates to CASSLQGARSLDTQYF.

Of note for this clone: The sample holds other DNA sequences that translate to the same CDR3. This chain uses TRBV19 with TRBJ2-7; 12 positions agree with TRBD2. With 8 bases clipped from V and 1 base from J, the junction kept 0 bases outside the gene matches. This CDR3 has 13 amino acids. CDR1 LNHDA and CDR2 SQIVND come from the germline V gene (reference sequence). In DNA form, the CDR3 reads TGTGCCAGTGGGACTAGCGGGTCCTACGAGCAGTACTTC. It specifies CASGTSGSYEQYF.

The chain recombines TRBV4-2 with TRBJ2-7, with 7 positions matching TRBD2. The CDR3 extends over 14 amino acids. The junction had 4 bases not matched to a gene; V was cut back by 3 bases and J by 2 bases. Germline CDR1 reads LGHNA; CDR2 reads YNFKEQ. The CDR3: CASSHGLVAYEQYF. In DNA form, the CDR3 reads TGTGCCAGCAGCCATGGACTAGTCGCCTACGAGCAGTACTTC.